The next 13 T cell receptor beta chains were all read from a single sample in a study of cytomegalovirus exposure and HLA in healthy donors. Clones were read by immunoSEQ multiplex PCR, and TCRdb kept only the in-frame ones, dropping some. Of some 170,000 clones in the sample, approximately 96% were seen once. The sequenced material came from PBMCs. Receptor source: a woman aged 18-29 years in good health and CMV-seronegative.

This clone was detected only once. V gene TRBV10-3 combines with J gene TRBJ2-1, with a weak D call TRBD1 (6 bases). The CDR3 is 14 amino acids. CDR1 and CDR2 from the germline V gene are ENHRY and SYGVKD. V dropped 0 bases and J dropped 8 bases, with 11 bases sitting between them. CDR3 coding DNA: TGTGCCATCAGTGAGTCAGCACAGGGCGATGAGCAGTTCTTC. Amino acid sequence: CAISESAQGDEQFF.

The rearrangement links TRBV6-6 to TRBJ1-1; perhaps TRBD1 as D (5 bases). This CDR3 comprises 13 residues. The germline V gene encodes CDR1 MNHNY and CDR2 SVGAGI (reference sequence). Trimming took 2 bases from V and 2 from J, leaving 6 bases between them. The chain's CDR3 is CASSYDRNTEAFF. For the CDR3, the DNA is TGTGCCAGCAGTTACGACAGAAACACTGAAGCTTTCTTT.

This chain joins TRBV5-1 and TRBJ2-1; 8 bases agree with TRBD1. J gave up 6 bases and V 2 bases, and 4 bases lay outside the gene matches. This CDR3 is built from 14 residues. The germline V gene has CDR1 SGHRS and CDR2 YFSETQ. CDR3 sequence reads: CASSLDRGVNEQFF. CDR3 DNA sequence: TGCGCCAGCAGCTTAGACAGGGGAGTCAATGAGCAGTTCTTC.

The rearrangement links TRBV2 to TRBJ2-6; D possibly corresponds to TRBD1 (7 bases). The V gene's germline CDR1 is SNHLY and CDR2 FYNNEI. The CDR3 runs 16 residues. Trimming removed 7 bases from V and 2 bases from J, with 15 bases in between. CDR3 sequence reads: CASTSGGKTGANVLTF. CDR3 bases: TGTGCCAGCACGTCAGGGGGGAAAACTGGGGCCAACGTCCTGACTTTC.

The chain carries TRBV4-3 and TRBJ2-1; D is unresolved. Trimming left V 2 bases short and J 6 bases short, with 14 bases between. Germline V gene sequence: CDR1 LGHNA, CDR2 YSLEER. The CDR3 has 15 residues. The CDR3 loop is CASSQLRGYGNEQFF. CDR3 nucleotide sequence: TGCGCCAGCAGCCAACTACGAGGTTACGGCAATGAGCAGTTCTTC.

The chain joins TRBV18 to TRBJ1-3; no clear D. The CDR3 loop spans 15 amino acids. Germline CDR1 KGHSH, CDR2 LQKENI. V dropped 3 bases and J dropped 0 bases, with 9 bases sitting between them. DNA for the CDR3: TGTGCCAGCTCACCGCAAGAGAGCTCTGGAAACACCATATATTTT. Translating it yields CASSPQESSGNTIYF.

The chain uses TRBV10-2 and TRBJ2-1; TRBD2 aligns across 15 bases. The germline V gene encodes CDR1 WSHSY and CDR2 SAAADI. Trimming took 6 bases from V and 6 from J; bases not matched to a gene: 9. The CDR3 runs 17 residues. Here the CDR3 reads CASSNQGLAGGPNEQFF. In nucleotides, the CDR3 is TGCGCCAGCAGCAATCAGGGACTAGCGGGGGGCCCCAATGAGCAGTTCTTC.

The chain uses TRBV11-2 and TRBJ2-5; possibly TRBD2 for D (6 bases). Trimming removed 1 base at V and 2 bases at J, with 8 bases between. Per the germline V gene, CDR1 is SGHAT and CDR2 is FQNNGV. The CDR3 length is 14 residues. CDR3 nucleotide sequence: TGTGCCAGCAGCTTAGGGCGGGATCAAGAGACCCAGTACTTC. This codes for CASSLGRDQETQYF.

J is TRBJ2-5 and V is TRBV29-1; 7 bases agree with TRBD1. CDR1 is SQVTM, CDR2 ANQGSEA, per germline. The ends lost 5 bases at V and 1 base at J; junction bases unmatched: 13. This CDR3 comprises 16 residues. The CDR3 region has the DNA TGCAGCGTTCTGTACAGGGGACCGGTGAGCCAAGAGACCCAGTACTTC. Translated: CSVLYRGPVSQETQYF.

This sequence joins TRBV7-2 and TRBJ2-5, with D unresolved. V gave up 5 bases and J gave up 2 bases, with 15 bases separating them. CDR3 length: 15 amino acids. Germline V lookup: CDR1 SGHTA, CDR2 FQGNSA. The CDR3 DNA follows: TGTGCCAGCAGCCCACTCCGGGTCCAACAAGAGACCCAGTACTTC. Translating gives CASSPLRVQQETQYF.

This clone was counted between two and nine times. V and J are TRBV9 and TRBJ2-7; 8 nucleotides match TRBD1. The CDR3 consists of 14 residues. The ends lost 4 bases at V and 0 bases at J; junction bases unmatched: 3. Germline values: CDR1 SGDLS, CDR2 YYNGEE. For the CDR3, the DNA is TGTGCCAGCAGCCCGGGGACAGGCTCCTACGAGCAGTACTTC. The encoded protein is CASSPGTGSYEQYF.

The V and J genes are TRBV5-8 and TRBJ1-5; TRBD1 agrees at 8 bases. Germline loops: CDR1 SGHTS, CDR2 YDEGEE. With V trimmed by 2 bases and J by 5 bases, 9 bases remained unmatched. The CDR3 contains 16 residues. CDR3 bases: TGTGCCAGCAGCTTCCAGACAGGGGAGGTTGATCAGCCCCAGCATTTT. It specifies CASSFQTGEVDQPQHF.

The chain combines TRBV19 with TRBJ2-7; 11 bases fit TRBD1. Germline-derived CDR1 and CDR2 are LNHDA and SQIVND (reference sequence). Trimming at V came to 3 bases and at J to 7 bases, leaving 5 bases not matched to a gene. The CDR3 is 14 amino acids. The CDR3 region has the DNA TGTGCCAGTAGTATTGGACAGGGGGCGAGTGAGCAGTACTTC. Its translation: CASSIGQGASEQYF.